The clone carrying this TCR beta chain was recorded a few times. The antigen is undetermined. This sample was included in a study of T cell responses to AZD1222 COVID-19 vaccine. Second-dose timings of about 4 or about 12 weeks were pooled. General observations from the study: Vaccine-associated CD4 TCRs spanned spike, dominant at 160-218 and 743-854. Donor demographics were predominantly white British with a female majority; clonal diversity may be underestimated.

The CDR3 runs 13 residues. Trimming took 7 bases from V and 8 from J, leaving 14 bases between them. From germline, CDR1 is SNHLY and CDR2 FYNNEI. Repertoires were generated with immunoSEQ multiplex PCR, while TCRdb's copy carries only in-frame clones and drops some. The table shows some 150,000 clones, with about 91% occurring only once. The sample was peripheral blood, taken 28 days after the second AZD1222 dose. This TCR came from an adult who received the AZD1222 COVID-19 vaccine. The rearrangement links TRBV2 to TRBJ1-4; possible D gene TRBD1, 5 bases. The CDR3 coding sequence is TGTGCCAGCAAGTTGGGGGTCTGGGAAAAACTGTTTTTT. Protein: CASKLGVWEKLFF.